These 31 T cell receptor beta chains were all obtained from the same sample, sequenced in a study of T cell repertoires in cytomegalovirus infection. TCRdb analysed the reads with MiXCR anew, one entry per CDR3 protein. The sample has 170,000 or so distinct CDR3 sequences; approximately 15% are singletons. Sequenced sample: PBMCs. The receptors come from a human donor in good health (CMV status not recorded). Some clones in this sample may be carry-over from other donors' samples.

The sample holds many counts of this clonotype. The chain has TRBV28 and TRBJ2-7, with a possible D match to TRBD2 (5 bases). The germline V gene has CDR1 MDHEN and CDR2 SYDVKM. This CDR3 comprises 12 residues. Trimming removed 5 bases from V and 7 bases from J, with 12 bases in between. The CDR3 nucleotides are TGTGCCAGCAGTAGTGGACTGCTAGAGCAGTACTTC. Its translation: CASSSGLLEQYF. Combining the CDR3 with reference TRBV28 and TRBJ2-7 gives the whole variable domain DVKVTQSSRYLVKRTGEKVFLECVQDMDHENMFWYRQDPGLGLRLIYFSYDVKMKEKGDIPEGYSVSREKKERFSLILESASTNQTSMYLCASSSGLLEQYFGPGTRLTVT.

Many counts were recorded for this clonotype. The chain is built from TRBV7-2 and TRBJ2-1; TRBD2 aligns across 8 bases. Per the germline V gene, CDR1 is SGHTA and CDR2 is FQGNSA. V gave up 4 bases and J gave up 6 bases; unmatched junction bases: 14. The CDR3 contains 17 residues. The DNA of the CDR3 is TGTGCCAGCAGCTCGCCGGTAACTAGCGGTCTCGGCAATGAGCAGTTCTTC. Translating gives CASSSPVTSGLGNEQFF.

This clonotype has just a few counts. This chain joins TRBV28 and TRBJ2-3; either TRBD1 or TRBD2 may supply D (5 bases each). V lost 6 bases, J lost 9 bases, and 16 bases lay in between. CDR1 is MDHEN, CDR2 SYDVKM, per germline. The CDR3 runs 13 residues. The CDR3 DNA reads TGTGCCAGCAGGTCCGGGACCCCGGGCACGCAGTATTTT. It codes for CASRSGTPGTQYF.

This chain uses TRBV12-3 or TRBV12-4 with TRBJ2-5; 11 positions agree with TRBD2. CDR3 length equals 15 residues. The V and J ends lost 6 bases and 0 bases, in that order; junction bases with no gene match: 3. This chain's CDR3 is CASRGSGRDQETQYF. The CDR3 coding sequence is TGTGCCAGCAGAGGTAGCGGGAGGGACCAAGAGACCCAGTACTTC.

V usage is TRBV14 and J usage is TRBJ2-7; D unclear. Germline-derived CDR1 and CDR2 are SGHDN and FVKESK. Trimming cost V 4 bases and J 6 bases, with 13 bases left between them. The CDR3 loop spans 13 amino acids. The CDR3 loop is CASSPLKSSEQYF. In nucleotides, the CDR3 is TGTGCCAGCAGCCCCCTAAAGTCTAGCGAGCAGTACTTC. Drawing the rest from reference TRBV14 and TRBJ2-7, the complete variable domain is EAGVTQFPSHSVIEKGQTVTLRCDPISGHDNLYWYRRVMGKEIKFLLHFVKESKQDESGMPNNRFLAERTGGTYSTLKVQPAELEDSGVYFCASSPLKSSEQYFGPGTRLTVT.

The rearrangement links TRBV7-9 to TRBJ1-2, with 7 bases fitting TRBD1. V was pared by 2 bases and J by 2 bases, with 5 bases of the junction left unmatched. The length of the CDR3 is 15 residues. Germline V gives CDR1 SEHNR, CDR2 FQNEAQ (reference sequence). The CDR3 sequence: CASSLLAGGNYGYTF. The CDR3 nucleotides are TGTGCCAGCAGCTTATTAGCAGGGGGGAACTATGGCTACACCTTC. Supplemented by reference TRBV7-9 and TRBJ1-2, the full variable domain reads DTGVSQNPRHKITKRGQNVTFRCDPISEHNRLYWYRQTLGQGPEFLTYFQNEAQLEKSRLLSDRFSAERPKGSFSTLEIQRTEQGDSAMYLCASSLLAGGNYGYTFGSGTRLTVV.

The table lists this clonotype with a few counts. CDR3 region: CASGSGGEGLEQYF. In nucleotides, the CDR3 is TGTGCCAGCGGCTCCGGTGGGGAGGGCCTCGAGCAGTACTTC. This rearrangement joins TRBV12-3 or TRBV12-4 to TRBJ2-7; TRBD2 agrees at 7 bases. The CDR3 is made up of 14 amino acids. The junction had 13 bases not matched to a gene; V was cut back by 8 bases and J by 6 bases.

This clonotype has just a few counts. The chain recombines TRBV11-2 with TRBJ2-3; 7 nucleotides align to TRBD1. The CDR3 is 15 amino acids. Per the germline V gene, CDR1 is SGHAT and CDR2 is FQNNGV. With V trimmed by 4 bases and J by 6 bases, 10 bases remained unmatched. The CDR3 DNA follows: TGTGCCAGCAGCTCAAAAAAGGACAGGTTCGATACGCAGTATTTT. Its protein is CASSSKKDRFDTQYF. Based on the CDR3 plus reference TRBV11-2 and TRBJ2-3, the full variable domain is EAGVAQSPRYKIIEKRQSVAFWCNPISGHATLYWYQQILGQGPKLLIQFQNNGVVDDSQLPKDRFSAERLKGVDSTLKIQPAKLEDSAVYLCASSSKKDRFDTQYFGPGTRLTVL.

This clonotype turned up a few times. The genes are TRBV29-1 and TRBJ1-5; unclear D gene. CDR1 SQVTM and CDR2 ANQGSEA come from the germline V gene. The ends were cut back, 4 bases at V and 7 bases at J, with 17 bases in the middle. This CDR3 comprises 14 residues. The CDR3 here is CSVGFSAGEQPQHF. The CDR3 DNA reads TGCAGCGTTGGATTTTCGGCCGGGGAGCAGCCCCAGCATTTT.

There are a few counts of this clonotype. The gene calls are TRBV6-5 and TRBJ1-5; no clear D. CDR1 and CDR2 (germline): MNHEY, SVGAGI. V lost 4 bases to trimming and J lost 6 bases, with 10 bases between them. The CDR3 sequence is 13 residues long. The DNA of the CDR3 is TGTGCCAGCAGTTTATTTAAAAGTCAGCCCCAGCATTTT. Translation: CASSLFKSQPQHF.

This clonotype was detected ten times or more. The chain combines TRBV10-3 with TRBJ1-1; TRBD1 aligns across 7 bases. V trimming: 8 bases; J trimming: 1 base; junction bases outside the gene matches: 10. The CDR3 totals 15 residues. CDR1 and CDR2 (germline): ENHRY, SYGVKD. The CDR3 coding sequence is TGTGCCATCGGGGCGGGGACAGCAAGGAACACTGAAGCTTTCTTT. This encodes CAIGAGTARNTEAFF.

This clonotype showed up many times. The rearrangement uses TRBV28 and TRBJ2-5, with D maybe TRBD1 (5 bases). V was clipped by 3 bases and J by 5 bases, with 16 bases between them. The CDR3 has 15 residues. Germline values: CDR1 MDHEN, CDR2 SYDVKM. CDR3 sequence (DNA): TGTGCCAGCAGTTTCGGGCAGGGTAGACTGGAGACCCAGTACTTC. Protein: CASSFGQGRLETQYF.

This clonotype appeared many times. The chain combines TRBV7-6 with TRBJ2-7, with D tentatively TRBD2 (5 bases). From germline, CDR1 is SGHVS and CDR2 FNYEAQ. The V end lost 5 bases, the J end lost 2 bases, and 13 bases lay between the germline ends. This CDR3 spans 14 amino acids. The CDR3 bases are TGTGCCAGCAGCCCAAGGTTGGGAGCCTACGAGCAGTACTTC. Amino acid sequence: CASSPRLGAYEQYF.

This clonotype has at least ten counts. The J gene is TRBJ1-2, the V gene TRBV7-9; TRBD1 agrees at 7 bases. Germline CDR1 is SEHNR and CDR2 is FQNEAQ (reference sequence). The CDR3 contains 17 residues. Trimming at V came to 2 bases and at J to 5 bases, leaving 14 bases not matched to a gene. The DNA for the CDR3 is TGTGCCAGCAGCTTAAGTCATGTGACAGGGAGGCTGTATGGCTACACCTTC. Its protein is CASSLSHVTGRLYGYTF.

This clonotype was detected many times. V gene TRBV7-2 combines with J gene TRBJ2-7; 9 positions agree with TRBD2. CDR1 is SGHTA, CDR2 FQGNSA, per germline. The CDR3 spans 16 residues. The J segment lost 0 bases and the V segment lost 5 bases, leaving 8 bases of the junction unmatched. CDR3 nucleotide sequence: TGTGCCAGCAGCACCCAATTTAGCGGGAGCTCCTACGAGCAGTACTTC. It translates to CASSTQFSGSSYEQYF.

This clonotype was picked up a small number of times. The J gene is TRBJ1-2, the V gene TRBV5-1; D gene unclear. The CDR3 loop spans 14 amino acids. The germline V gene encodes CDR1 SGHRS and CDR2 YFSETQ. The V gene lost 4 bases and the J gene lost 3 bases, with 13 bases spanning the gap. The CDR3 reads CASSPDGDYYGYTF. CDR3 sequence (DNA): TGCGCCAGCAGCCCGGACGGCGATTACTATGGCTACACCTTC. Supplemented by reference TRBV5-1 and TRBJ1-2, the full variable domain reads KAGVTQTPRYLIKTRGQQVTLSCSPISGHRSVSWYQQTPGQGLQFLFEYFSETQRNKGNFPGRFSGRQFSNSRSEMNVSTLELGDSALYLCASSPDGDYYGYTFGSGTRLTVV.

The rearrangement joins TRBV15 to TRBJ2-3, with D tentatively TRBD1 (7 bases). The CDR3 has 16 amino acids. Trimming took 0 bases from V and 3 from J, leaving 13 bases between them. CDR1 and CDR2 from the germline V gene are LNHNV and YYDKDF (reference sequence). The CDR3 loop reads CATSRDGDSGTDTQYF. CDR3 DNA sequence: TGTGCCACCAGCAGAGATGGGGACAGCGGGACAGATACGCAGTATTTT.

The chain combines TRBV29-1 with TRBJ1-4; 12 bases match TRBD1. The V gene's germline CDR1 is SQVTM and CDR2 ANQGSEA. V was pared by 4 bases and J by 0 bases, with 9 bases of the junction left unmatched. The CDR3 is 18 residues long. CDR3 loop: CSVGIRDRGPTTNEKLFF. CDR3 DNA sequence: TGCAGCGTTGGAATTAGGGACAGGGGGCCTACAACTAATGAAAAACTGTTTTTT. The full variable domain, rest sourced from reference TRBV29-1 and TRBJ1-4, is SAVISQKPSRDICQRGTSLTIQCQVDSQVTMMFWYRQQPGQSLTLIATANQGSEATYESGFVIDKFPISRPNLTFSTLTVSNMSPEDSSIYLCSVGIRDRGPTTNEKLFFGSGTQLSVL.

Comment on this clonotype: Given a much more abundant clone one base away, this may be a read error. V and J are TRBV6-6 and TRBJ1-5; the D gene is possibly TRBD1 (5 bases). The germline V and J ends were trimmed by 7 bases and 4 bases, with 17 bases remaining between them. Germline CDR1 reads MNHNY; CDR2 reads SVGAGI (reference sequence). The CDR3 covers 15 residues. DNA for the CDR3: TGTGCCAGCACCCTGGGGGGGGTTTGGAATCAGCCCCAGCATTTT. The encoded protein is CASTLGGVWNQPQHF.

This clonotype was found many times. This chain joins TRBV7-3 and TRBJ1-6; no clear D gene. The germline V gene encodes CDR1 SGHTA and CDR2 FQGTGA. CDR3 length: 14 residues. V shed 5 bases and J shed 10 bases, with 15 bases lying between them. The CDR3 DNA reads as TGTGCCAGCAGCCCTGGAGGGATAGGCTCACCCCTCCACTTT. Translating it yields CASSPGGIGSPLHF.

The chain combines TRBV5-1 with TRBJ2-2; no clear D gene. V gave up 0 bases and J gave up 4 bases, with 7 bases separating them. Germline V CDR1 and CDR2: SGHRS, YFSETQ. This CDR3 is built from 14 residues. The CDR3 protein is CASSLEQFTGELFF. In DNA, the CDR3 is TGCGCCAGCAGCTTGGAACAGTTCACCGGGGAGCTGTTTTTT.

There are many counts of this clonotype. This chain links TRBV7-2 with TRBJ2-7, with D possibly matching TRBD2 (5 bases). Germline V gene lookup returns CDR1 SGHTA and CDR2 FQGNSA. The CDR3 totals 15 residues. V was clipped by 2 bases and J by 0 bases, with 11 bases between them. This CDR3 reads CASSLKRGFSYEQYF. The CDR3 DNA follows: TGTGCCAGCAGCTTAAAACGGGGATTCTCCTACGAGCAGTACTTC.

The genes are TRBV29-1 and TRBJ1-1; 7 bases are shared with TRBD1. Germline V gives CDR1 SQVTM, CDR2 ANQGSEA. Trimming removed 7 bases from V and 3 bases from J; junction bases left unmatched: 8. This CDR3 has 13 amino acids. The CDR3 spells CSGHTGADTEAFF. The CDR3 bases are TGCAGCGGCCATACAGGGGCTGACACTGAAGCTTTCTTT.

The sample holds a few counts of this clonotype. The chain combines TRBV2 with TRBJ2-7; 11 bases fit TRBD1. The CDR3 is 15 residues long. The germline V gene encodes CDR1 SNHLY and CDR2 FYNNEI. J lost 5 bases, V lost 6 bases, and 9 bases had no gene match. The CDR3 here is CASRGQGARFHEQYF. The CDR3 nucleotides read TGTGCCAGCAGAGGACAGGGGGCACGTTTCCACGAGCAGTACTTC.

This clonotype was counted a few times. The chain is built from TRBV12-5 and TRBJ1-1; D is unresolved. The germline V gene encodes CDR1 LGHNT and CDR2 FRNRAP. V lost 0 bases, J lost 4 bases, and 12 bases lay in between. CDR3 length: 15 amino acids. The CDR3 nucleotides are TGTGCTAGTGGTTTGGTAACGGGGAAGGGCACTGAAGCTTTCTTT. This codes for CASGLVTGKGTEAFF.

The chain employs TRBV18 and TRBJ1-5, with 12 bases aligning to TRBD1. CDR3 size: 19 residues. Trimming removed 3 bases from V and 2 bases from J; junction bases left unmatched: 11. Germline V gene sequence: CDR1 KGHSH, CDR2 LQKENI. The CDR3 is CASSPPGTGGANGNQPQHF. The CDR3 DNA reads TGTGCCAGCTCACCCCCCGGGACAGGGGGCGCCAATGGCAATCAGCCCCAGCATTTT.

This clonotype has only a few counts. The J gene is TRBJ2-4, the V gene TRBV6-2 or TRBV6-3; unclear D gene. The ends were cut back, 6 bases at V and 5 bases at J, with 11 bases in the middle. Germline-derived CDR1 and CDR2 are MNHEY and SVGEGT. There are 13 residues in the CDR3. The CDR3 sequence is CASRRPPENIQYF. The CDR3 nucleotides are TGTGCCAGCAGGCGCCCTCCCGAAAACATTCAGTACTTC.

This clonotype was seen ten or more times. The genes are TRBV9 and TRBJ2-3; 11 bases map to TRBD2. The germline gives CDR1 SGDLS, CDR2 YYNGEE. The ends lost 2 bases at V and 1 base at J; junction bases unmatched: 6. CDR3 length equals 17 residues. In DNA, the CDR3 is TGTGCCAGCAGCGTCGGGGGGACTAGCGGAGGCACAGATACGCAGTATTTT. It yields the protein CASSVGGTSGGTDTQYF.

This clonotype was seen more than once but under ten times. The chain employs TRBV4-2 and TRBJ2-5, with 10 bases lining up with TRBD1. The CDR3 length is 15 residues. J lost 5 bases, V lost 6 bases, and 9 bases had no gene match. The germline CDR1 and CDR2 sequences are LGHNA and YNFKEQ. CDR3: CASSPTTGGVETQYF. In nucleotides, the CDR3 is TGTGCCAGCAGTCCTACGACAGGGGGCGTTGAGACCCAGTACTTC.

This clonotype has at least ten counts. This chain connects TRBV2 to TRBJ2-1; 10 bases fit TRBD2. The CDR3 runs to 11 residues. Looked up from germline, CDR1 is SNHLY and CDR2 is FYNNEI. V shed 7 bases and J 12 bases; nucleotides not matched to a gene: 3. The CDR3 DNA follows: TGTGCCAGCACTTTAGCGGGAGGGCAGTTCTTC. It codes for CASTLAGGQFF.

This clonotype has only a few counts. The chain employs TRBV12-3 or TRBV12-4 and TRBJ1-5; no firm D call. V was trimmed by 3 bases and J by 0 bases, leaving 15 bases between them. The CDR3 runs 17 residues. The CDR3 DNA sequence: TGTGCCAGCAGTTTGAACTTGGCAGGCCATAGCAATCAGCCCCAGCATTTT. Translating it yields CASSLNLAGHSNQPQHF.